The 7 T cell receptor beta chains in this list originate from one sample, sequenced in a study of T cells in tuberculosis (dated by TCRdb to the late 2010s). Libraries were prepared through the immunoSEQ multiplex PCR assay. TCRdb mirrors the immuneACCESS table, restricted to in-frame sequences. Some clones are absent from its copies; in checked studies, under half trace to an unresolved V gene, and the reason for the others is unknown. The sample table contains tens of thousands of clones; only one count was recorded for around 93% of them. The top ten hold 2% to 3% of the sample. The time point label, as the study defines it: new active TB diagnosis, blood taken before or within 7 days of starting treatment. The sample consisted of PBMCs, taken at tuberculosis diagnosis. The receptors come from an adult with tuberculosis.

This sequence joins TRBV6-5 and TRBJ1-3, with D possibly matching TRBD1 (6 bases). The V gene's germline CDR1 is MNHEY and CDR2 SVGAGI. The CDR3 spans 16 residues. V was cut by 2 bases and J by 3 bases, with 14 bases left in between. CDR3 amino acids: CASSYVQGRLGNTIYF. The CDR3 DNA reads TGTGCCAGCAGTTACGTGCAGGGGCGACTTGGAAACACCATATATTTT.

This clone came up a few times. The V and J genes are TRBV27 and TRBJ1-2; D may be TRBD1 (6 bases). CDR1 and CDR2 (germline): MNHEY, SMNVEV (reference sequence). V dropped 5 bases and J dropped 6 bases, with 13 bases sitting between them. This CDR3 spans 13 amino acids. The CDR3 protein is CASSPSPGDGYTF. The CDR3 DNA sequence: TGTGCCAGCAGTCCATCCCCAGGGGATGGCTACACCTTC.

This clone was seen just once. The chain has TRBV21-1 and TRBJ2-1; TRBD2 is the table's D call and was not checked against the DNA. TRBV21-1 corresponds to a pseudogene. The CDR3 is made up of 20 amino acids. The CDR3: CASSKGVERGLPSSYNEQFF. Written as DNA, the CDR3 is TGTGCCAGCAGCAAAGGGGTTGAGCGGGGGTTGCCTAGCTCCTACAATGAGCAGTTCTTC.

CDR3 DNA sequence: TGTGCCAGCAACCTAGCTGAGAACACCGGGGAGCTGTTTTTT. Protein: CASNLAENTGELFF. The V call is TRBV2, the J call TRBJ2-2; weak D call: TRBD2 (5 bases). V gave up 7 bases and J gave up 1 base, with 10 bases separating them. This CDR3 has 14 amino acids. Germline V gives CDR1 SNHLY, CDR2 FYNNEI.

This clone was recorded a few times. The chain employs TRBV10-1 and TRBJ1-5; TRBD1 agrees at 10 bases. The CDR3 has 15 amino acids. Losses at the gene ends were 5 bases for V and 2 bases for J; bases not matched to a gene: 3. Germline CDR1 reads WNHNN; CDR2 reads SYGVQD (reference sequence). CDR3 nucleotides: TGCGCCAGCAGTCCCGGGACAGGGGGCAATCAGCCCCAGCATTTT. This translates into CASSPGTGGNQPQHF.

This chain joins TRBV9 and TRBJ2-2, with a possible D match to TRBD2 (6 bases). Germline V gene lookup returns CDR1 SGDLS and CDR2 YYNGEE. The CDR3 loop spans 15 amino acids. The V end was cut by 7 bases, the J end by 7 bases, with 20 bases between. The CDR3 reads CASGGWTIGFGELFF. The CDR3 DNA is TGTGCCAGCGGAGGATGGACTATCGGGTTCGGGGAGCTGTTTTTT.

The chain couples TRBV5-1 to TRBJ2-2; TRBD1 agrees at 8 bases. The germline gives CDR1 SGHRS, CDR2 YFSETQ. Trimming at V came to 3 bases and at J to 1 base, leaving 2 bases not matched to a gene. The CDR3 consists of 15 residues. In nucleotides, the CDR3 is TGCGCCAGCAGCTCACAGGGGGGGAACACCGGGGAGCTGTTTTTT. Translation: CASSSQGGNTGELFF.